Below, 30 T cell receptor beta chains from the same sample are listed, as sequenced in a study of blood T cell repertoires in COVID-19. Measured with immunoSEQ multiplex PCR; TCRdb has only the in-frame clones, and not every one. The top ten hold about 6.3% of the sample, which has some 260,000 clones, 87% seen once. Sequenced: PBMCs or T cells enriched from blood (not recorded which). These receptors came from a woman younger than 45 with acute COVID-19.

The genes are TRBV28 and TRBJ1-1; D unclear. Germline assignment: CDR1 MDHEN and CDR2 SYDVKM. V lost 3 bases and J lost 8, with 13 bases in between. The CDR3 consists of 13 residues. The CDR3 spells CASSFPPGVEAFF. CDR3 in DNA: TGTGCCAGCAGTTTTCCGCCCGGGGTAGAAGCTTTCTTT. Using reference TRBV28 and TRBJ1-1 for the parts outside the CDR3, the full variable domain is DVKVTQSSRYLVKRTGEKVFLECVQDMDHENMFWYRQDPGLGLRLIYFSYDVKMKEKGDIPEGYSVSREKKERFSLILESASTNQTSMYLCASSFPPGVEAFFGQGTRLTVV.

A word on this clone: The junction departs from germline at one end; a sequencing error may be responsible. The chain carries TRBV3-1 (or the pseudogene TRBV3-2) and TRBJ2-1, with TRBD2 matching 7 bases. Germline V gene data show CDR1 as LGHDT and CDR2 as YNNKEL (reference sequence). The CDR3 runs 11 residues. CDR3 region: CASSQLAARVF. The DNA for the CDR3 is TGTGCCAGCAGCCAGCTAGCGGCCAGGGTCTTC.

The chain has TRBV2 and TRBJ2-7; D is possibly TRBD1 (5 bases). Germline CDR1 and CDR2: SNHLY and FYNNEI. The germline V and J ends were trimmed by 3 bases and 3 bases, with 12 bases remaining between them. This CDR3 is built from 14 residues. The CDR3 protein is CASSDRGRDYEQYF. CDR3 nucleotide sequence: TGTGCCAGCAGTGATAGGGGCAGGGACTACGAGCAGTACTTC.

The chain carries TRBV24-1 and TRBJ2-1, with 11 bases identical to TRBD1. The V gene's germline CDR1 is KGHDR and CDR2 SFDVKD. The length of the CDR3 is 16 residues. The trim removed 4 bases at V and 7 bases at J, leaving 8 bases unmatched. The CDR3 DNA reads TGTGCCACCAGTGACAGGACAGGGGGCACGTTGAATGAGCAGTTCTTC. It encodes CATSDRTGGTLNEQFF.

CDR3 region: CASSWGLAGGYNEQFF. In DNA form, the CDR3 reads TGTGCCAGCAGCTGGGGACTAGCGGGAGGGTACAATGAGCAGTTCTTC. The chain combines TRBV7-3 with TRBJ2-1, with 16 bases aligning to TRBD2. The germline gives CDR1 SGHTA, CDR2 FQGTGA. V gave up 4 bases and J gave up 4 bases; unmatched junction bases: 1. The CDR3 covers 16 residues.

This chain connects TRBV5-1 to TRBJ2-5; 11 nucleotides agree with TRBD2. This CDR3 comprises 15 residues. Germline loops: CDR1 SGHRS, CDR2 YFSETQ. Trimming cost V 2 bases and J 2 bases; bases outside gene matches: 2. The DNA of the CDR3 is TGCGCCAGCAGCTTTGGGACTAGCGGACAAGAGACCCAGTACTTC. Translating gives CASSFGTSGQETQYF. The whole variable domain, remainder taken from reference TRBV5-1 and TRBJ2-5, is KAGVTQTPRYLIKTRGQQVTLSCSPISGHRSVSWYQQTPGQGLQFLFEYFSETQRNKGNFPGRFSGRQFSNSRSEMNVSTLELGDSALYLCASSFGTSGQETQYFGPGTRLLVL.

The rearrangement links TRBV12-3 or TRBV12-4 to TRBJ1-2, with D perhaps TRBD1 (5 bases). The V end lost 5 bases, the J end lost 4 bases, and 11 bases lay between the germline ends. CDR3 size: 13 residues. CDR3 in DNA: TGTGCCAGCAGTGAACAGGAGAGCTATGGCTACACCTTC. Protein product: CASSEQESYGYTF.

The rearrangement joins TRBV3-1 (or the pseudogene TRBV3-2) to TRBJ2-5, with D perhaps TRBD2 (5 bases). V was shortened by 1 base and J by 5 bases, with 17 bases between the two germline ends. Germline V CDR1 and CDR2: LGHDT, YNNKEL (reference sequence). The CDR3 is made up of 16 amino acids. The CDR3 sequence is CASSQGRDGLGETQYF. As DNA, the CDR3 is TGTGCCAGCAGCCAAGGACGGGATGGACTTGGTGAGACCCAGTACTTC.

This clone was recorded only once. The chain recombines TRBV9 with TRBJ1-1; no firm D call. Germline V gives CDR1 SGDLS, CDR2 YYNGEE. The CDR3 is 15 residues long. Trimming removed 3 bases at V and 1 base at J, with 13 bases between. The CDR3 reads CASSGPGSENTEAFF. For the CDR3, the DNA is TGTGCCAGCAGCGGGCCAGGATCCGAGAACACTGAAGCTTTCTTT.

V and J are TRBV6-5 and TRBJ2-3, with 10 bases fitting TRBD2. Per germline, CDR1 MNHEY and CDR2 SVGAGI. There are 15 residues in the CDR3. Trimming removed 2 bases from V and 6 bases from J; junction bases left unmatched: 5. The chain's CDR3 is CASSYSASGSDTQYF. The DNA of the CDR3 is TGTGCCAGCAGTTACAGTGCTAGCGGGAGTGATACGCAGTATTTT.

The chain recombines TRBV28 with TRBJ1-5, with D hard to call. Trimming took 6 bases from V and 3 from J, leaving 12 bases between them. The CDR3 sequence is 14 residues long. Germline CDR1 and CDR2: MDHEN and SYDVKM. CDR3 coding DNA: TGTGCCAGCAGCCCTCGAGGAATCAATCAGCCCCAGCATTTT. Its translation is CASSPRGINQPQHF. Full variable domain (remainder filled in from reference TRBV28 and TRBJ1-5): DVKVTQSSRYLVKRTGEKVFLECVQDMDHENMFWYRQDPGLGLRLIYFSYDVKMKEKGDIPEGYSVSREKKERFSLILESASTNQTSMYLCASSPRGINQPQHFGDGTRLSIL.

The chain combines TRBV5-1 with TRBJ2-7; tentatively, D is TRBD2 (5 bases). Germline lookup yields CDR1 SGHRS and CDR2 YFSETQ. The CDR3 has 14 amino acids. Trimming took off 0 bases at V and 6 bases at J, with 13 bases between the two ends. CDR3 sequence (DNA): TGCGCCAGCAGCTTGGTAGATCGGGGATCCGAGCAGTACTTC. Its protein is CASSLVDRGSEQYF. Filled out from reference TRBV5-1 and TRBJ2-7, the complete variable domain reads KAGVTQTPRYLIKTRGQQVTLSCSPISGHRSVSWYQQTPGQGLQFLFEYFSETQRNKGNFPGRFSGRQFSNSRSEMNVSTLELGDSALYLCASSLVDRGSEQYFGPGTRLTVT.

CDR3 sequence (DNA): TGCAGCGTTGAAGACGGGGCCGGGGAGCTGTTTTTT. Protein: CSVEDGAGELFF. The chain recombines TRBV29-1 with TRBJ2-2; D perhaps matches TRBD2 (5 bases). The germline V gene encodes CDR1 SQVTM and CDR2 ANQGSEA. With 0 bases removed from V and 6 bases from J, the gap between germline ends came to 5 bases. The CDR3 loop spans 12 amino acids.

The gene calls are TRBV28 and TRBJ2-7; 7 nucleotides align to TRBD1. Germline V CDR1 and CDR2: MDHEN, SYDVKM. Trimming removed 1 base from V and 6 bases from J; junction bases left unmatched: 6. This CDR3 is built from 14 residues. The CDR3 region is CASSLSYRGSEQYF. The CDR3 nucleotides are TGTGCCAGCAGTTTATCGTACAGGGGTTCCGAGCAGTACTTC. The whole variable domain, filled in from reference TRBV28 and TRBJ2-7, reads DVKVTQSSRYLVKRTGEKVFLECVQDMDHENMFWYRQDPGLGLRLIYFSYDVKMKEKGDIPEGYSVSREKKERFSLILESASTNQTSMYLCASSLSYRGSEQYFGPGTRLTVT.

Note on this clone: Germline is not matched at one junction end, which may reflect a read error. The sample contains more than one DNA sequence encoding this CDR3. The gene calls are TRBV6-5 and TRBJ2-1; D gene ambiguous. Germline CDR1 MNHEY, CDR2 SVGAGI. The CDR3 runs to 11 residues. CDR3 sequence: CASSYYSEQFF. The CDR3 DNA reads as TGTGCCAGCAGTTACTACAGTGAGCAGTTCTTC.

In nucleotides, the CDR3 is TGCGCCAGCAGTTTTGACACGGCTGAAAAACTGTTTTTT. This encodes CASSFDTAEKLFF. This rearrangement joins TRBV4-1 to TRBJ1-4; D ambiguous. The length of the CDR3 is 13 residues. The germline gives CDR1 MGHRA, CDR2 YSYEKL. Trimming removed 6 bases from V and 7 bases from J, with 12 bases in between.

This rearrangement joins TRBV3-1 (or the pseudogene TRBV3-2) to TRBJ1-6; D might be TRBD1 (6 bases). There are 16 residues in the CDR3. Germline V CDR1 and CDR2: LGHDT, YNNKEL (reference sequence). V lost 2 bases to trimming and J lost 6 bases, with 14 bases between them. In DNA form, the CDR3 reads TGTGCCAGCAGCCAACATCAGGGGCTTAGTAATTCACCCCTCCACTTT. This encodes CASSQHQGLSNSPLHF.

In this sample, this clone turned up once. The chain is built from TRBV28 and TRBJ1-2; a possible D gene is TRBD1 (5 bases). Germline V gives CDR1 MDHEN, CDR2 SYDVKM. The germline V and J ends were trimmed by 8 bases and 8 bases, with 18 bases remaining between them. The CDR3 loop spans 13 amino acids. The CDR3 nucleotides read TGTGCCAGCGACAGTTTAGATGGCAGCGGCTACACCTTC. It codes for CASDSLDGSGYTF.

The chain carries TRBV12-3 or TRBV12-4 and TRBJ2-2, with D perhaps matching TRBD2 (6 bases). This CDR3 has 13 residues. V shed 7 bases and J shed 3 bases, with 9 bases lying between them. The CDR3 nucleotides are TGTGCCAGCAACGGCGGGGACACCGGGGAGCTGTTTTTT. This sequence encodes CASNGGDTGELFF.

V is TRBV9 and J is TRBJ1-2; possible D gene TRBD1, 6 bases. The CDR3 consists of 14 residues. V lost 7 bases and J lost 4, with 17 bases in between. In germline, CDR1 is SGDLS, CDR2 YYNGEE. DNA for the CDR3: TGTGCCAGCGGAACTTCGACAGGTACCTATGGCTACACCTTC. Amino acids: CASGTSTGTYGYTF.

This rearrangement joins TRBV19 to TRBJ2-5, with unresolved D. V lost 5 bases and J 0 bases, leaving 10 bases between the germline ends. This CDR3 region has 14 residues. The germline V gene has CDR1 LNHDA and CDR2 SQIVND (reference sequence). The DNA of the CDR3 is TGTGCCAGTAGTCCGCCAGTTAACCAAGAGACCCAGTACTTC. Its protein product is CASSPPVNQETQYF.

The chain joins TRBV2 to TRBJ1-4; D ambiguous. V shed 3 bases and J shed 8 bases, with 13 bases lying between them. The CDR3 runs to 14 residues. Looked up from germline, CDR1 is SNHLY and CDR2 is FYNNEI. The CDR3 coding sequence is TGTGCCAGCAGTGAGCGGGTAGTTTGGGAAAAACTGTTTTTT. This translates into CASSERVVWEKLFF.

Regarding this clone: The junction shows a germline mismatch at one end, possibly a read error. The chain recombines TRBV29-1 with TRBJ2-1; 13 bases agree with TRBD2. Germline V lookup: CDR1 SQVTM, CDR2 ANQGSEA. There are 18 residues in the CDR3. The CDR3 is CSVEGTSGVYSSYNEQFF. The CDR3 nucleotides are TGCAGCGTCGAAGGGACTAGCGGGGTCTACAGCTCCTACAATGAGCAGTTCTTC.

The chain employs TRBV27 and TRBJ2-7; weak D call: TRBD2 (5 bases). From germline, CDR1 is MNHEY and CDR2 SMNVEV (reference sequence). The CDR3 length is 14 residues. The germline V and J ends were trimmed by 5 bases and 9 bases, with 20 bases remaining between them. DNA of the CDR3: TGTGCCAGCAGTCTTAGGACGGGGTGGGGTTGGCAGTACTTC. Translation: CASSLRTGWGWQYF.

The rearrangement links TRBV7-2 to TRBJ2-1, with 9 bases aligning to TRBD2. The V and J ends lost 4 bases and 9 bases, in that order; junction bases with no gene match: 10. The CDR3 sequence is 15 residues long. Germline V lookup: CDR1 SGHTA, CDR2 FQGNSA. CDR3 sequence (DNA): TGTGCCAGCAGCTATAAACATAGCGGGAGCGGTGAGCAGTTCTTC. It specifies CASSYKHSGSGEQFF.

The chain couples TRBV28 to TRBJ1-2, with unresolved D. The CDR3 runs 11 residues. CDR1 and CDR2 (germline): MDHEN, SYDVKM. V shed 6 bases and J shed 6 bases, with 8 bases lying between them. The CDR3 nucleotides read TGTGCCAGCAGCTCGCCAGATGGCTACACCTTC. Its protein product is CASSSPDGYTF.

This chain links TRBV7-9 with TRBJ2-2; TRBD2 matches 8 bases. The V segment lost 4 bases and the J segment 2 bases; nucleotides outside the gene matches: 12. Germline CDR1 SEHNR, CDR2 FQNEAQ (reference sequence). The CDR3 spans 18 residues. CDR3 amino acids: CASSSGGRRTSNTGELFF. The CDR3 DNA reads TGTGCCAGCAGCTCTGGAGGACGCCGGACTAGCAACACCGGGGAGCTGTTTTTT.

CDR3 coding DNA: TGCGCCAGCAGCCAAGACAAATCCAGGGTAGCTGGCTACACCTTC. Amino acid sequence: CASSQDKSRVAGYTF. J is TRBJ1-2 and V is TRBV4-1, with D perhaps matching TRBD1 (5 bases). Trimming stripped 0 bases from V and 7 bases from J, with 15 bases between. The CDR3 has 15 amino acids. Germline V gives CDR1 MGHRA, CDR2 YSYEKL.

The CDR3 protein is CASSSDTTGRNTIYF. In DNA form, the CDR3 reads TGTGCCAGCAGCTCGGACACAACAGGGAGAAACACCATATATTTT. J is TRBJ1-3 and V is TRBV5-4; the D gene is possibly TRBD1 (6 bases). CDR1 is SGHNT, CDR2 YYREEE, per germline (reference sequence). There are 15 residues in the CDR3. The V end was cut by 3 bases, the J end by 5 bases, with 15 bases between.

The CDR3 DNA reads TGTGCCAGCTACCCCTTTGTCCAGGGGCAGGAGACCCAGTACTTC. The encoded protein is CASYPFVQGQETQYF. V gene TRBV6-5 combines with J gene TRBJ2-5; D perhaps matches TRBD1 (6 bases). CDR1 and CDR2 from the germline V gene are MNHEY and SVGAGI. This CDR3 spans 15 amino acids. The V end was cut by 8 bases, the J end by 5 bases, with 21 bases between.